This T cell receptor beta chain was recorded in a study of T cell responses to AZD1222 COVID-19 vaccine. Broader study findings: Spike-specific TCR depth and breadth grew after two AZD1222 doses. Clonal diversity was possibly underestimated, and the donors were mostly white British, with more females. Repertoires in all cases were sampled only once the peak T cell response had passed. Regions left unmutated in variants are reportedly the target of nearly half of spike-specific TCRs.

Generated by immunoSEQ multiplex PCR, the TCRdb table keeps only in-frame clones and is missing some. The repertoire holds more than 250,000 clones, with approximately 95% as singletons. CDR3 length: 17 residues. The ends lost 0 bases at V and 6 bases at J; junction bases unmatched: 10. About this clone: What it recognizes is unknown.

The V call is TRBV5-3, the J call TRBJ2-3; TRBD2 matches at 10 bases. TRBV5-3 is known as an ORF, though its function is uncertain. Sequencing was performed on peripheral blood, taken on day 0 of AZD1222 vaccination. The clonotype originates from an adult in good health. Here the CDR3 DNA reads TGTGCCAGAAGCTTGGCCCCCCTAGCGGGGGCGGAGGATACGCAGTATTTT. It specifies CARSLAPLAGAEDTQYF.